The 28 T cell receptor beta chains below were found in one sample sequenced in a study of blood T cell repertoires in COVID-19. Libraries were prepared by immunoSEQ multiplex PCR; TCRdb keeps only in-frame clonotypes and omits some of them. The sample contains some 200,000 clones, roughly three quarters of which appear only once. Input material: peripheral blood. Receptors originate from a woman aged 50 to 60 with active or convalescent COVID-19.

This clone was seen once. The J gene is TRBJ1-1, the V gene TRBV7-8; D may be TRBD1 (5 bases). The CDR3 is made up of 18 amino acids. The V gene's germline CDR1 is SGHVS and CDR2 FQNEAQ. V was pared by 3 bases and J by 1 base, with 21 bases between. DNA of the CDR3: TGTGCCAGCAGCTTGGGCAGGGCAGATTGGTCGGGGAACACTGAAGCTTTCTTT. Translated: CASSLGRADWSGNTEAFF.

The chain couples TRBV6-2 or TRBV6-3 to TRBJ2-5; TRBD2 aligns across 9 bases. CDR3 length equals 16 residues. J was trimmed by 5 bases and V by 2 bases; bases with no gene match: 9. CDR1 and CDR2 from the germline V gene are MNHEY and SVGEGT. The CDR3 bases are TGTGCCAGCAGTTACCAGCGCGGGGGGGCCCGGGAGACCCAGTACTTC. Its protein product is CASSYQRGGARETQYF.

The gene calls are TRBV5-6 and TRBJ1-3, with 8 bases fitting TRBD1. From germline, CDR1 is SGHDT and CDR2 YYEEEE. The CDR3 has 14 amino acids. The V and J ends lost 4 bases and 9 bases, in that order; junction bases with no gene match: 9. The CDR3 region is CASSTGQGLVTIYF. The DNA of the CDR3 is TGTGCCAGCAGCACCGGACAGGGTTTGGTCACCATATATTTT.

The chain recombines TRBV11-2 with TRBJ1-1, with unresolved D. The CDR3 length is 13 residues. Trimming cost V 1 base and J 0 bases, with 3 bases left between them. Per germline, CDR1 SGHAT and CDR2 FQNNGV. The CDR3 DNA is TGTGCCAGCAGCTTAGCAATGAACACTGAAGCTTTCTTT. As protein: CASSLAMNTEAFF.

The chain uses TRBV5-6 and TRBJ1-2; D not resolved. V dropped 0 bases and J dropped 2 bases, with 14 bases sitting between them. This CDR3 is built from 16 residues. Germline V gene sequence: CDR1 SGHDT, CDR2 YYEEEE. The CDR3 region is CASSLVDPGVNYGYTF. The DNA for the CDR3 is TGTGCCAGCAGCTTGGTAGATCCCGGGGTCAACTATGGCTACACCTTC.

The chain has TRBV3-1 (or the pseudogene TRBV3-2) and TRBJ2-3; TRBD2 matches at 10 bases. The length of the CDR3 is 16 residues. The V segment lost 3 bases and the J segment 6 bases; nucleotides outside the gene matches: 9. Per germline, CDR1 LGHDT and CDR2 YNNKEL (reference sequence). The CDR3: CASSQASGRGRDTQYF. The CDR3, as DNA: TGTGCCAGCAGCCAGGCCAGCGGGAGGGGACGGGATACGCAGTATTTT.

The chain couples TRBV28 to TRBJ1-1; 11 positions match TRBD1. With V trimmed by 6 bases and J by 5 bases, 2 bases remained unmatched. This CDR3 spans 13 amino acids. CDR1 and CDR2 from the germline V gene are MDHEN and SYDVKM. This CDR3 is CASSRDRGTEAFF. CDR3 in DNA: TGTGCCAGCAGCCGGGACAGGGGGACTGAAGCTTTCTTT.

The chain recombines TRBV6-1 with TRBJ2-5, with 10 nucleotides matching TRBD1. CDR1 and CDR2 from the germline V gene are MNHNS and SASEGT. Trimming removed 5 bases from V and 7 bases from J; junction bases left unmatched: 10. The CDR3 has 15 amino acids. The CDR3 reads CASSSEDRGKGTQYF. In DNA, the CDR3 is TGTGCCAGCAGTTCCGAGGACAGGGGGAAAGGGACCCAGTACTTC.

As DNA, the CDR3 is TGTGCCAGCAGTTTACGGACAGGTCCGCGGGAAGAAGCTTTCTTT. The encoded protein is CASSLRTGPREEAFF. V gene TRBV6-6 combines with J gene TRBJ1-1; 7 bases line up with TRBD1. Germline V gene data show CDR1 as MNHNY and CDR2 as SVGAGI (reference sequence). The junction had 13 bases not matched to a gene; V was cut back by 4 bases and J by 8 bases. This CDR3 comprises 15 residues.

The J gene is TRBJ2-1, the V gene TRBV30; tentative D call: TRBD2 (6 bases). The CDR3 length is 15 residues. V lost 7 bases and J 0 bases, leaving 16 bases between the germline ends. Germline CDR1 is GTSNPN and CDR2 is SVGIG (reference sequence). CDR3 sequence: CAFGGVTGSYNEQFF. The CDR3 bases are TGTGCCTTCGGCGGGGTAACGGGCTCCTACAATGAGCAGTTCTTC.

This clone has a handful of counts. This chain uses TRBV27 with TRBJ1-3, with D perhaps matching TRBD1 (6 bases). CDR3 size: 17 residues. Germline CDR1 MNHEY, CDR2 SMNVEV (reference sequence). The V end was cut by 2 bases, the J end by 2 bases, with 16 bases between. In nucleotides, the CDR3 is TGTGCCAGCAGTTTAAACTATCGGGCAGGGGCTGGAAACACCATATATTTT. Translating it yields CASSLNYRAGAGNTIYF.

This clone was detected only a few times. CDR3 loop: CASTAGGGMDGYTF. The DNA for the CDR3 is TGTGCCAGCACCGCAGGGGGAGGAATGGACGGCTACACCTTC. The chain combines TRBV2 with TRBJ1-2; TRBD1 matches at 7 bases. The CDR3 length is 14 residues. CDR1 is SNHLY, CDR2 FYNNEI, per germline. Unmatched junction bases numbered 13, after V lost 7 bases and J lost 8 bases.

The chain carries TRBV6-2 or TRBV6-3 and TRBJ2-7; 8 positions agree with TRBD2. V shed 2 bases, J shed 2 bases, and the junction held 2 bases outside the gene matches. CDR1 is MNHEY and CDR2 is SVGEGT in the germline V gene. The CDR3 sequence is 14 residues long. CDR3 sequence (DNA): TGTGCCAGCAGTTACGACGGGGGGGCCTACGAGCAGTACTTC. Translating it yields CASSYDGGAYEQYF.

The V gene is TRBV7-8, the J gene TRBJ1-1, with 7 bases fitting TRBD1. Germline CDR1 is SGHVS and CDR2 is FQNEAQ. The CDR3 covers 13 residues. The V gene end was trimmed by 1 base and the J gene end by 7 bases; junction bases not matched to a gene: 3. The CDR3 region has the DNA TGTGCCAGCAGCTTAGACAGGGGCATTGAAGCTTTCTTT. Amino acids: CASSLDRGIEAFF.

The genes are TRBV3-1 (or the pseudogene TRBV3-2) and TRBJ2-3; 11 bases are a match to TRBD2. The CDR3 extends over 17 amino acids. In germline, CDR1 is LGHDT, CDR2 YNNKEL (reference sequence). V lost 6 bases to trimming and J lost 1 base; unmatched junction nucleotides: 9. CDR3 amino acids: CASSRTYSGGGTDTQYF. CDR3 in DNA: TGTGCCAGCAGTCGGACATATAGCGGGGGGGGCACAGATACGCAGTATTTT.

The chain couples TRBV28 to TRBJ1-3, with D tentatively TRBD1 (5 bases). This CDR3 spans 13 amino acids. Trimming left V 6 bases short and J 0 bases short, with 6 bases between. Germline CDR1 MDHEN, CDR2 SYDVKM. This CDR3 reads CASSGGSGNTIYF. The CDR3 DNA reads TGTGCCAGCAGCGGGGGCTCTGGAAACACCATATATTTT.

This chain joins TRBV4-3 and TRBJ2-1, with TRBD2 matching over 12 bases. The CDR3 sequence is 15 residues long. CDR1 and CDR2 from the germline V gene are LGHNA and YSLEER. The V gene end was trimmed by 4 bases and the J gene end by 8 bases; junction bases not matched to a gene: 6. This CDR3 is CASSRSSGRVDEQFF. CDR3 sequence (DNA): TGCGCCAGCAGCCGCTCTAGCGGGAGGGTGGATGAGCAGTTCTTC.

V and J are TRBV6-5 and TRBJ1-2; 7 bases are shared with TRBD1. Germline loops: CDR1 MNHEY, CDR2 SVGAGI. J lost 0 bases, V lost 7 bases, and 5 bases had no gene match. The CDR3 contains 14 residues. The CDR3 spells CASMSGTANYGYTF. The CDR3 DNA reads as TGTGCCAGCATGTCCGGGACAGCTAACTATGGCTACACCTTC.

The gene calls are TRBV20-1 and TRBJ1-2, with 11 bases fitting TRBD1. This CDR3 contains 14 residues. V lost 4 bases to trimming and J lost 8 bases; unmatched junction nucleotides: 9. Germline loops: CDR1 DFQATT, CDR2 SNEGSKA (reference sequence). CDR3 amino acids: CSATEDRGLYGYTF. The DNA of the CDR3 is TGCAGTGCTACTGAGGACAGGGGGCTTTACGGCTACACCTTC.

This clone appeared a single time. The chain recombines TRBV4-2 with TRBJ1-2; 7 positions agree with TRBD1. Germline assignment: CDR1 LGHNA and CDR2 YNFKEQ. Trimming at V came to 3 bases and at J to 4 bases, leaving 11 bases not matched to a gene. CDR3 length equals 16 residues. The CDR3 region is CASSQGIGAGGYGYTF. In DNA, the CDR3 is TGTGCCAGCAGCCAGGGAATTGGAGCAGGGGGCTATGGCTACACCTTC.

In the case of this clone: The identical CDR3 is also encoded by other nucleotide sequences in the sample. The rearrangement links TRBV6-5 to TRBJ2-6, with D possibly being TRBD2 (5 bases). The V end lost 6 bases, the J end lost 0 bases, and 6 bases lay between the germline ends. This CDR3 has 14 residues. Germline V gene lookup returns CDR1 MNHEY and CDR2 SVGAGI. In DNA form, the CDR3 reads TGTGCCAGCAGAGAGGGCTCTGGGGCCAACGTCCTGACTTTC. It specifies CASREGSGANVLTF.

The DNA of the CDR3 is TGTGCCAGCAGCCAAGATATCGGGACAGGGGCCCAAGAGACCCAGTACTTC. Residues: CASSQDIGTGAQETQYF. V usage is TRBV4-2 and J usage is TRBJ2-5; 10 nucleotides line up with TRBD1. With V trimmed by 0 bases and J by 1 base, 5 bases remained unmatched. The CDR3 is made up of 17 amino acids. Germline CDR1 and CDR2: LGHNA and YNFKEQ.

The chain couples TRBV10-3 to TRBJ1-5; weak D call: TRBD1 (6 bases). CDR1 and CDR2 from the germline V gene are ENHRY and SYGVKD. The CDR3 sequence is 15 residues long. V lost 3 bases to trimming and J lost 4 bases, with 13 bases between them. The DNA of the CDR3 is TGTGCCATCAGTGACTCCGGGCAGGGGAATCAGCCCCAGCATTTT. This translates into CAISDSGQGNQPQHF.

The gene calls are TRBV7-3 and TRBJ2-3, with 10 bases that match TRBD2. CDR3 length: 17 residues. J gave up 2 bases and V 1 base, and 6 bases lay outside the gene matches. Germline loops: CDR1 SGHTA, CDR2 FQGTGA. This chain's CDR3 is CASSLIGTSAYTDTQYF. The CDR3 region has the DNA TGTGCCAGCAGCTTAATCGGGACTAGCGCCTACACAGATACGCAGTATTTT. Full variable domain (remainder filled in from reference TRBV7-3 and TRBJ2-3): GAGVSQTPSNKVTEKGKYVELRCDPISGHTALYWYRQSLGQGPEFLIYFQGTGAADDSGLPNDRFFAVRPEGSVSTLKIQRTERGDSAVYLCASSLIGTSAYTDTQYFGPGTRLTVL.

The V gene is TRBV30, the J gene TRBJ1-1; TRBD1 might be the D (6 bases). Germline V gives CDR1 GTSNPN, CDR2 SVGIG (reference sequence). This CDR3 has 13 amino acids. The V end was cut by 7 bases, the J end by 10 bases, with 22 bases between. This CDR3 reads CASNRDSYRRAFF. CDR3 bases: TGTGCCTCCAACAGGGATAGCTACAGGCGAGCTTTCTTT. Based on the CDR3 plus reference TRBV30 and TRBJ1-1, the full variable domain is SQTIHQWPATLVQPVGSPLSLECTVEGTSNPNLYWYRQAAGRGLQLLFYSVGIGQISSEVPQNLSASRPQDRQFILSSKKLLLSDSGFYLCASNRDSYRRAFFGQGTRLTVV.

CDR3 nucleotides: TGTGCCAGCAGTACAGGGTTGTTTGGCTACACCTTC. Amino acids: CASSTGLFGYTF. This chain joins TRBV28 and TRBJ1-2; a weak D match, TRBD1 (6 bases). The germline gives CDR1 MDHEN, CDR2 SYDVKM. Trimming removed 5 bases at V and 7 bases at J, with 11 bases between. The CDR3 extends over 12 amino acids.

This clone occurred once. This sequence joins TRBV27 and TRBJ2-1; D is undetermined. The CDR3 consists of 17 residues. The germline V and J ends were trimmed by 5 bases and 0 bases, with 17 bases remaining between them. Germline assignment: CDR1 MNHEY and CDR2 SMNVEV (reference sequence). DNA of the CDR3: TGTGCCAGCAGTACCATCCTCAATACACGCTCCTACAATGAGCAGTTCTTC. Amino acid sequence: CASSTILNTRSYNEQFF.

The V and J genes are TRBV9 and TRBJ1-3, with 7 bases identical to TRBD1. Germline lookup yields CDR1 SGDLS and CDR2 YYNGEE. CDR3 size: 15 residues. V trimming: 2 bases; J trimming: 3 bases; junction bases outside the gene matches: 5. CDR3 amino acids: CASSVTGVGGNTIYF. The CDR3 nucleotides are TGTGCCAGCAGCGTCACAGGGGTCGGTGGAAACACCATATATTTT.